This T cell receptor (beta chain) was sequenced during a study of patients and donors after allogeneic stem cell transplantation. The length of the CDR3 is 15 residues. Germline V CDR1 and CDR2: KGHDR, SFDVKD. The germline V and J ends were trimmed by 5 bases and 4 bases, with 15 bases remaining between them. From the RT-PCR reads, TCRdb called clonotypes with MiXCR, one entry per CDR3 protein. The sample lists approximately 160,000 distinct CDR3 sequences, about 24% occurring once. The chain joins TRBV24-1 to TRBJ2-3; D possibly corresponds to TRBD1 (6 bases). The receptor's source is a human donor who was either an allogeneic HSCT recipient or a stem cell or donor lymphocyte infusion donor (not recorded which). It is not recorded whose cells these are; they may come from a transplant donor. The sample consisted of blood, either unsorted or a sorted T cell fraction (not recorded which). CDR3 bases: TGTGCCACCAGTGGAAGGACAGACTCCCCAGATACGCAGTATTTT. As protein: CATSGRTDSPDTQYF.